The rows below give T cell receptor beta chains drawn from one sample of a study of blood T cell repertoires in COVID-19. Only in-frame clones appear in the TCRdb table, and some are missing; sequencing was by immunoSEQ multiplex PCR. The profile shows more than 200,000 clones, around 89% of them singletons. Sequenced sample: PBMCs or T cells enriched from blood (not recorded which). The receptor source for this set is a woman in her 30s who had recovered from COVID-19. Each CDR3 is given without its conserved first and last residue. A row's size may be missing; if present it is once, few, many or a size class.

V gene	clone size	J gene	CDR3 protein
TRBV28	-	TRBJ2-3	ASSHRGGADTQY
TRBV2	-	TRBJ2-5	ASSTGDWETQY
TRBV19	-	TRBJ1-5	ASSTVSGNQPQH
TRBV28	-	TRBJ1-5	ASNLVRQPQH
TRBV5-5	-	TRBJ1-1	ASSFVSNTEAF
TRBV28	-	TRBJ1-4	ASSPWGQGGEKLF
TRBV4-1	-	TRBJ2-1	ASSQGTSLAGEGNNEQF
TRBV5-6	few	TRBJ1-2	ASSLAAGSGYT
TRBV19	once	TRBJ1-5	ASRPSGPDTSQPQH
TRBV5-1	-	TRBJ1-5	ASSFGDVGSQPQH
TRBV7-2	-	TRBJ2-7	ASSISGQVSSYEQY
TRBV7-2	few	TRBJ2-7	ASSQSGRAFEQY
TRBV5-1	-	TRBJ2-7	ASSMRVRSSYEQY
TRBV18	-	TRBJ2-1	ASSTVDEQF
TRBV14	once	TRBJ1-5	ASSQESGTGKYGNQPQH
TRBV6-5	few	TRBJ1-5	ASSIDNSNQPQH
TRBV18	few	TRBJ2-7	ASSSYIAGGPSYEQY
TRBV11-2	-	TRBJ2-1	ASSLDMGLAGNNEQF
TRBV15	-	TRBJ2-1	ATSRVRGEQF
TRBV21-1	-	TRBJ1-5	ASSKEIKGCQPQH
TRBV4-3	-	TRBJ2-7	ASSQVRGAGPSYEQY
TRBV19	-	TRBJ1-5	ASMGGPRGNQPQH
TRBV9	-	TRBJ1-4	ASGAGATNEKLF
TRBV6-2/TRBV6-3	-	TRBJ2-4	ASSAWGGAKNIQY
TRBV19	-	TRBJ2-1	ASRLSLAGGYNEQF
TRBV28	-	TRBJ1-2	ASSFSNGVGYT
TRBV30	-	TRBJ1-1	AWSEDRGNEAF
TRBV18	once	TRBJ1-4	ASSLSQGTNEKLF
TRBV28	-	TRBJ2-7	ASSYGTGPSDEQY
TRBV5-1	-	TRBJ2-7	ASSSGQEPYEQY
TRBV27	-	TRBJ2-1	ASSLLLAGGYNEQF
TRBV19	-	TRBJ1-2	ASSRSAGLPYGYT
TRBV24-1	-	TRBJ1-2	ATSDSGFSEGEGYT
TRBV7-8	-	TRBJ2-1	ASSLSRAYRVSEQF
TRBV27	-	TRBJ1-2	ASSLSGTATGVYGYT
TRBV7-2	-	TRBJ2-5	ASSRRGGALETQY
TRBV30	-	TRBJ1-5	AWSPSRGVNSNQPQH
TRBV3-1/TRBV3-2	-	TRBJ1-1	ASSRTNTEAF
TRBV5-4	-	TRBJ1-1	ASSLRDRGRPEAF